Following are 20 T cell receptor beta chains from one sample sequenced in a study of response to subunit inactivated influenza vaccine. MiXCR, applied by TCRdb to the RT-PCR reads, yields one record per CDR3 protein. The sample holds about 500,000 distinct CDR3 sequences, approximately 15% seen once. Sequenced material: CD4+ T cells sorted from PBMCs, taken around 25 months after vaccination. Source of these receptors: a man in his fifties or sixties who received an inactivated influenza vaccine.

The count of this clonotype is one. This sequence joins TRBV5-1 and TRBJ2-5, with D possibly called TRBD1 or TRBD2 (5 bases each). With 4 bases removed from V and 2 bases from J, the gap between germline ends came to 15 bases. Germline CDR1 and CDR2: SGHRS and YFSETQ. This CDR3 is built from 15 residues. CDR3: CASSGDGHLQETQYF. CDR3 sequence (DNA): TGCGCCAGCAGCGGGGACGGACACCTACAAGAGACCCAGTACTTC. The full variable domain, completed using reference TRBV5-1 and TRBJ2-5, is KAGVTQTPRYLIKTRGQQVTLSCSPISGHRSVSWYQQTPGQGLQFLFEYFSETQRNKGNFPGRFSGRQFSNSRSEMNVSTLELGDSALYLCASSGDGHLQETQYFGPGTRLLVL.

Here the CDR3 reads CASSTQGQTNTGELFF. The DNA for the CDR3 is TGTGCCAGCAGTACCCAGGGACAGACGAACACCGGGGAGCTGTTTTTT. The V and J genes are TRBV27 and TRBJ2-2; 7 positions agree with TRBD1. CDR1 MNHEY and CDR2 SMNVEV come from the germline V gene (reference sequence). V dropped 5 bases and J dropped 0; count of bases not matched to a gene: 6. There are 16 residues in the CDR3.

Turning to this clonotype: A much larger clone differs by one base, so this may be a read error. This chain links TRBV4-3 with TRBJ2-5; D not certain. Germline values: CDR1 LGHNA, CDR2 YSLEER. The CDR3 extends over 12 amino acids. The CDR3 here is CASSQDKEIQYF. As DNA, the CDR3 is TGCGCCAGCAGCCAAGACAAAGAGATCCAGTACTTC.

This clonotype was counted a few times. CDR3 in DNA: TGCAGTGCTAGAAAACTAGCATCCCGCACAGATACGCAGTATTTT. Translated: CSARKLASRTDTQYF. V and J are TRBV20-1 and TRBJ2-3; D possibly corresponds to TRBD2 (6 bases). The CDR3 sequence is 15 residues long. Germline V gene sequence: CDR1 DFQATT, CDR2 SNEGSKA (reference sequence). V lost 2 bases and J lost 1, with 13 bases in between.

The chain uses TRBV4-2 and TRBJ1-2; tentative D call: TRBD1 (5 bases). V gave up 0 bases and J gave up 7 bases, with 12 bases separating them. The CDR3 length is 14 residues. Germline CDR1 is LGHNA and CDR2 is YNFKEQ. CDR3 bases: TGTGCCAGCAGCCAAGAGGGGCGAGGGAGTGGCTACACCTTC. It codes for CASSQEGRGSGYTF.

The V gene is TRBV10-3, the J gene TRBJ2-3; unclear D gene. With 5 bases removed from V and 2 bases from J, the gap between germline ends came to 5 bases. The CDR3 has 12 amino acids. The V gene's germline CDR1 is ENHRY and CDR2 SYGVKD. The CDR3, as DNA: TGTGCCATCAGTCCCTTCACAGATACGCAGTATTTT. It codes for CAISPFTDTQYF.

This clonotype was seen more than once but under ten times. The V gene is TRBV11-2, the J gene TRBJ1-5; no definite D call. This CDR3 has 14 amino acids. V was pared by 0 bases and J by 6 bases, with 9 bases between. Germline CDR1 and CDR2: SGHAT and FQNNGV. This CDR3 reads CASSLEPDGQPQHF. The CDR3 region has the DNA TGTGCCAGCAGCTTAGAGCCCGACGGTCAGCCCCAGCATTTT. The variable domain in full, with the rest retrieved from reference TRBV11-2 and TRBJ1-5, is EAGVAQSPRYKIIEKRQSVAFWCNPISGHATLYWYQQILGQGPKLLIQFQNNGVVDDSQLPKDRFSAERLKGVDSTLKIQPAKLEDSAVYLCASSLEPDGQPQHFGDGTRLSIL.

The J gene is TRBJ2-4, the V gene TRBV20-1; D is ambiguous. The CDR3 is 15 residues long. Trimming left V 4 bases short and J 2 bases short, with 15 bases between. Germline assignment: CDR1 DFQATT and CDR2 SNEGSKA (reference sequence). The CDR3 region has the DNA TGCAGTGCTACCCAAGACTCCTTTTCCAAAAACATTCAGTACTTC. Translating gives CSATQDSFSKNIQYF.

This clonotype was found once. This chain connects TRBV9 to TRBJ2-3; 7 bases line up with TRBD2. CDR3 size: 15 residues. J was trimmed by 2 bases and V by 1 base; bases with no gene match: 4. CDR1 is SGDLS, CDR2 YYNGEE, per germline. The CDR3 sequence: CASSVFSGVTDTQYF. The CDR3 DNA reads as TGTGCCAGCAGCGTATTCAGCGGGGTCACAGATACGCAGTATTTT.

This clonotype was detected a few times. The chain links TRBV29-1 to TRBJ2-1; 8 bases line up with TRBD2. Germline CDR1 and CDR2: SQVTM and ANQGSEA. The CDR3 extends over 14 amino acids. The V segment lost 3 bases and the J segment 1 base; nucleotides outside the gene matches: 2. The CDR3 spells CSVETSESYNEQFF. For the CDR3, the DNA is TGCAGCGTTGAGACTAGCGAGTCCTACAATGAGCAGTTCTTC.

The chain joins TRBV7-2 to TRBJ1-5, with D maybe TRBD1 (5 bases). Trimming cost V 0 bases and J 1 base, with 25 bases left between them. This CDR3 comprises 21 residues. Germline CDR1 reads SGHTA; CDR2 reads FQGNSA. The CDR3 region has the DNA TGTGCCAGCAGCTTAGCCCTACTAGGGGTTCGACATAGCTGGAGCAATCAGCCCCAGCATTTT. This encodes CASSLALLGVRHSWSNQPQHF.

This clonotype was counted a few times. This chain links TRBV24-1 with TRBJ2-7; D is perhaps TRBD1 or TRBD2 (5 bases each). Trimming shortened V by 7 bases and J by 3 bases, and 9 bases separated the two germline ends. Germline loops: CDR1 KGHDR, CDR2 SFDVKD. The CDR3 is 12 residues long. The CDR3 sequence is CATSGDRYEQYF. The CDR3 DNA follows: TGTGCCACCAGCGGGGACCGCTACGAGCAGTACTTC.

In DNA form, the CDR3 reads TGTGCCAGCAGCTCCCGGGGACGGGGATCAGATACGCAGTATTTT. Its protein is CASSSRGRGSDTQYF. V gene TRBV7-9 combines with J gene TRBJ2-3; D might be TRBD1 or TRBD2, each matching 5 bases. CDR1 SEHNR and CDR2 FQNEAQ come from the germline V gene (reference sequence). CDR3 size: 15 residues. The V end was cut by 4 bases, the J end by 4 bases, with 15 bases between.

This clonotype was counted between two and nine times. The chain is built from TRBV27 and TRBJ2-3; D gene uncertain. Trimming removed 5 bases from V and 6 bases from J, with 18 bases in between. In germline, CDR1 is MNHEY, CDR2 SMNVEV (reference sequence). This CDR3 is built from 15 residues. The CDR3 DNA reads TGTGCCAGCAGTCCCCTCCTAGGATCCGGGGATACGCAGTATTTT. This codes for CASSPLLGSGDTQYF.

This clonotype was counted between two and nine times. This chain links TRBV20-1 with TRBJ2-4, with TRBD1 as a possible D gene (8 bases). Germline V gene sequence: CDR1 DFQATT, CDR2 SNEGSKA (reference sequence). V lost 6 bases and J 4 bases, leaving 16 bases between the germline ends. The CDR3 spans 14 residues. The CDR3 DNA reads as TGCAGTGCCGCATTACAGGGGGGGAAAAACATTCAGTACTTC. This encodes CSAALQGGKNIQYF.

The chain couples TRBV6-2 or TRBV6-3 to TRBJ1-6; D possibly corresponds to TRBD1 (5 bases). There are 13 residues in the CDR3. Germline CDR1 MNHEY, CDR2 SVGEGT. V lost 5 bases and J 7 bases, leaving 9 bases between the germline ends. The DNA of the CDR3 is TGTGCCAGCAGTATGACAGAAAATTCACCCCTCCACTTT. Translation: CASSMTENSPLHF.

Ten or more counts support this clonotype. The chain joins TRBV29-1 to TRBJ1-2; no clear D gene. V lost 3 bases, J lost 5 bases, and 7 bases lay in between. The V gene's germline CDR1 is SQVTM and CDR2 ANQGSEA. There are 11 residues in the CDR3. CDR3 sequence (DNA): TGCAGCGTTGACGGCGGTTATGGCTACACCTTC. Translation gives CSVDGGYGYTF.

This clonotype was counted between two and nine times. The V and J genes are TRBV3-1 and TRBJ2-7, with D perhaps being TRBD1 or TRBD2 (5 bases each). CDR1 LGHDT and CDR2 YNNKEL come from the germline V gene (reference sequence). The CDR3 covers 13 residues. The V gene lost 1 base and the J gene lost 9 bases, with 13 bases spanning the gap. The CDR3 loop reads CASSQVVGVGQYF. In DNA, the CDR3 is TGTGCCAGCAGCCAAGTCGTGGGGGTTGGGCAGTACTTC.

This clonotype was recorded a few times. This rearrangement joins TRBV5-5 to TRBJ1-3; possibly TRBD1 for D (5 bases). Trimming took off 1 base at V and 7 bases at J, with 6 bases between the two ends. CDR1 SGHKS and CDR2 YYEKEE come from the germline V gene (reference sequence). The CDR3 sequence is 12 residues long. Here the CDR3 DNA reads TGTGCCAGCAGCTTGAAGGGGAACACCATATATTTT. Translating gives CASSLKGNTIYF.

The gene calls are TRBV7-2 and TRBJ2-4; TRBD1 might be the D (7 bases). CDR1 is SGHTA and CDR2 is FQGNSA in the germline V gene. The CDR3 totals 14 residues. The V end lost 5 bases, the J end lost 8 bases, and 16 bases lay between the germline ends. CDR3 in amino acids: CASSQTGRKYIQYF. Written as DNA, the CDR3 is TGTGCCAGCAGCCAGACAGGGAGGAAGTACATTCAGTACTTC.